Below, 18 T cell receptor beta chains from the same sample are listed, as sequenced in a study of blood T cell repertoires in COVID-19. TCRdb keeps only in-frame clones here, not all; method: immunoSEQ multiplex PCR. The sample shows a few hundred thousand clones, roughly 80% of them seen only once. Sequences were obtained from PBMCs or T cells enriched from blood (not recorded which). All receptors derive from a middle-aged man who had been exposed to COVID-19.

This clone was found once. The chain has TRBV6-5 and TRBJ2-2; D remains unclear. The CDR3 extends over 12 amino acids. Germline CDR1 and CDR2: MNHEY and SVGAGI. The V and J ends lost 2 bases and 8 bases respectively, with 6 bases between them. As DNA, the CDR3 is TGTGCCAGCAGTTACCTTGCGGGGGAGCTGTTTTTT. This translates into CASSYLAGELFF.

This clone appeared once. The chain combines TRBV18 with TRBJ2-5; 7 bases match TRBD2. The V and J ends lost 6 bases and 5 bases, in that order; junction bases with no gene match: 0. This CDR3 comprises 11 residues. Looked up from germline, CDR1 is KGHSH and CDR2 is LQKENI. Here the CDR3 DNA reads TGTGCCAGCTCCGGGGGGGAGACCCAGTACTTC. This translates into CASSGGETQYF.

This clone turned up a few times. V usage is TRBV19 and J usage is TRBJ1-1; D not resolved. The V and J ends lost 5 bases and 3 bases respectively, with 13 bases between them. Germline V gene lookup returns CDR1 LNHDA and CDR2 SQIVND (reference sequence). The CDR3 totals 14 residues. The CDR3 nucleotides read TGTGCCAGTAGTTCCCCGTTCGGGGACACTGAAGCTTTCTTT. This sequence encodes CASSSPFGDTEAFF. The whole variable domain, remainder taken from reference TRBV19 and TRBJ1-1, is DGGITQSPKYLFRKEGQNVTLSCEQNLNHDAMYWYRQDPGQGLRLIYYSQIVNDFQKGDIAEGYSVSREKKESFPLTVTSAQKNPTAFYLCASSSPFGDTEAFFGQGTRLTVV.

The chain uses TRBV5-6 and TRBJ1-2; D unclear. Trimming took off 2 bases at V and 8 bases at J, with 16 bases between the two ends. Germline assignment: CDR1 SGHDT and CDR2 YYEEEE. The CDR3 has 14 residues. CDR3 amino acids: CASSFGTGHAGYTF. In DNA, the CDR3 is TGTGCCAGCAGCTTCGGAACTGGGCATGCGGGCTACACCTTC. The full variable domain, its missing parts supplied by reference TRBV5-6 and TRBJ1-2, is DAGVTQSPTHLIKTRGQQVTLRCSPKSGHDTVSWYQQALGQGPQFIFQYYEEEERQRGNFPDRFSGHQFPNYSSELNVNALLLGDSALYLCASSFGTGHAGYTFGSGTRLTVV.

The CDR3 spells CASSLLLGPANEKLFF. CDR3 bases: TGCGCCAGCAGCTTACTATTAGGCCCCGCTAATGAAAAACTGTTTTTT. The chain couples TRBV5-1 to TRBJ1-4; D is unresolved. V was trimmed by 2 bases and J by 3 bases, leaving 14 bases between them. The CDR3 sequence is 16 residues long. Germline CDR1 SGHRS, CDR2 YFSETQ.

The rearrangement links TRBV19 to TRBJ2-1; the match to TRBD1 covers 8 bases. The V segment lost 9 bases and the J segment 5 bases; nucleotides outside the gene matches: 9. This CDR3 has 14 amino acids. Germline loops: CDR1 LNHDA, CDR2 SQIVND (reference sequence). Here the CDR3 reads CASETGASDNEQFF. Written as DNA, the CDR3 is TGTGCCAGCGAGACAGGGGCCTCAGACAATGAGCAGTTCTTC.

The chain is built from TRBV5-1 and TRBJ1-6; D not resolved. The CDR3 runs 15 residues. Germline V lookup: CDR1 SGHRS, CDR2 YFSETQ. The V gene lost 6 bases and the J gene lost 0 bases, with 10 bases spanning the gap. CDR3 sequence reads: CASKNPGSYNSPLHF. The CDR3 DNA reads TGCGCCAGCAAAAACCCGGGCTCCTATAATTCACCCCTCCACTTT.

This clone has just one count. V and J are TRBV30 and TRBJ1-6; no clear D gene. The CDR3 length is 15 residues. Trimming took off 4 bases at V and 8 bases at J, with 18 bases between the two ends. Germline V gene lookup returns CDR1 GTSNPN and CDR2 SVGIG (reference sequence). The CDR3 coding sequence is TGTGCCTGGACCCCCGGAGGAAGGTTAGATTCACCCCTCCACTTT. Its protein product is CAWTPGGRLDSPLHF.

The V gene is TRBV29-1, the J gene TRBJ1-2; D gene unclear. This CDR3 is 10 amino acids long. V was cut by 5 bases and J by 9 bases, with 10 bases left in between. Germline CDR1 reads SQVTM; CDR2 reads ANQGSEA. CDR3 in amino acids: CSVLLDSYTF. The CDR3 bases are TGCAGCGTTCTTCTTGACAGCTACACCTTC.

This clone was observed a few times. This sequence joins TRBV5-6 and TRBJ1-5; D unclear. Germline values: CDR1 SGHDT, CDR2 YYEEEE. The CDR3 runs 14 residues. V lost 3 bases to trimming and J lost 5 bases, with 12 bases between them. The CDR3 bases are TGTGCCAGCAGCTCCGAGAAGTTACATCAGCCCCAGCATTTT. It translates to CASSSEKLHQPQHF.

V and J are TRBV12-5 and TRBJ1-1; 9 nucleotides align to TRBD1. In germline, CDR1 is LGHNT, CDR2 FRNRAP. With 11 bases clipped from V and 7 bases from J, the junction kept 17 bases outside the gene matches. The CDR3 loop spans 15 amino acids. In DNA form, the CDR3 reads TGTGCTTATGAGGCGCGGGGACAGGGAAAAGGTGAAGCTTTCTTT. This codes for CAYEARGQGKGEAFF.

Points on this clone: The junction does not match germline at one end; this may be a read error. The genes are TRBV5-8 and TRBJ2-1; 12 positions match TRBD2. There are 15 residues in the CDR3. CDR1 is SGHTS, CDR2 YDEGEE, per germline. The CDR3 spells CASETGLAGSRVLIF. The CDR3 DNA is TGTGCCAGTGAGACAGGACTAGCGGGGAGTAGGGTTCTGATCTTC.

The rearrangement joins TRBV19 to TRBJ2-7, with 8 bases matching TRBD2. The CDR3 consists of 14 residues. Germline V lookup: CDR1 LNHDA, CDR2 SQIVND (reference sequence). With 8 bases clipped from V and 4 bases from J, the junction kept 10 bases outside the gene matches. The CDR3, as DNA: TGTGCCAGTGAGTCTCGGGAGGGCCGATACGAGCAGTACTTC. The encoded protein is CASESREGRYEQYF. The entire variable domain, with the rest obtained from reference TRBV19 and TRBJ2-7, is as follows: DGGITQSPKYLFRKEGQNVTLSCEQNLNHDAMYWYRQDPGQGLRLIYYSQIVNDFQKGDIAEGYSVSREKKESFPLTVTSAQKNPTAFYLCASESREGRYEQYFGPGTRLTVT.

The J gene is TRBJ2-3, the V gene TRBV3-1 (or the pseudogene TRBV3-2); D may be TRBD2 (6 bases). CDR1 is LGHDT and CDR2 is YNNKEL in the germline V gene (reference sequence). The CDR3 has 15 amino acids. V lost 7 bases, J lost 2 bases, and 16 bases lay in between. CDR3 protein: CASKEGARPTDTQYF. As DNA, the CDR3 is TGTGCCAGCAAGGAGGGAGCCAGGCCCACAGATACGCAGTATTTT.

For the CDR3, the DNA is TGTGCCAGCAGCACCTACAGGGGCGAGCAGTACTTC. This gives the protein CASSTYRGEQYF. This sequence joins TRBV7-3 and TRBJ2-7; 7 positions agree with TRBD1. This CDR3 is built from 12 residues. V shed 5 bases and J 6 bases; nucleotides not matched to a gene: 4. Germline CDR1 SGHTA, CDR2 FQGTGA.

CDR3: CASSSTFAGTGNYGYTF. Written as DNA, the CDR3 is TGTGCCAGCAGCTCTACCTTCGCCGGGACAGGGAACTATGGCTACACCTTC. The chain carries TRBV5-8 and TRBJ1-2; 9 nucleotides line up with TRBD1. CDR3 length: 17 amino acids. Unmatched junction bases numbered 11, after V lost 3 bases and J lost 2 bases. From germline, CDR1 is SGHTS and CDR2 YDEGEE.

This clone showed up just a few times. V gene TRBV2 combines with J gene TRBJ1-1, with 8 bases fitting TRBD1. With V trimmed by 6 bases and J by 4 bases, 13 bases remained unmatched. The CDR3 length is 16 residues. From germline, CDR1 is SNHLY and CDR2 FYNNEI. CDR3 DNA sequence: TGTGCCAGCAGGCCCGACCACCAGGGGGCTGGCACTGAAGCTTTCTTT. Translating gives CASRPDHQGAGTEAFF.

The gene calls are TRBV7-9 and TRBJ2-7; D is unclear. CDR3 length: 13 residues. Germline V CDR1 and CDR2: SEHNR, FQNEAQ (reference sequence). Trimming pared 2 bases from V and 5 bases from J, leaving 10 bases between. CDR3 loop: CASSLSGFDEQYF. The CDR3 bases are TGTGCCAGCAGCTTATCAGGTTTCGACGAGCAGTACTTC.